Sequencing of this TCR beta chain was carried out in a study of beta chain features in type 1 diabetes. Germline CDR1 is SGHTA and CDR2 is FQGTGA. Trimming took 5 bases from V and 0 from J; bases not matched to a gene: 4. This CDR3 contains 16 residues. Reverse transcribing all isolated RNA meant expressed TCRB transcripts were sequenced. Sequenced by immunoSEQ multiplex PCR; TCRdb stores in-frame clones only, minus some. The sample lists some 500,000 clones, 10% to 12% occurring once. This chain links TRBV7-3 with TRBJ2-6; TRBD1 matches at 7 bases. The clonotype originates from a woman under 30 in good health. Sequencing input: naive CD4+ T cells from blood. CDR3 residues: CASSEGQLSGANVLTF. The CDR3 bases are TGTGCCAGCAGCGAGGGACAGCTCTCTGGGGCCAACGTCCTGACTTTC.